A selection of T cell receptor beta chains follows, all from one sample in a study of blood T cell repertoires in COVID-19. Clones were read by immunoSEQ multiplex PCR, and TCRdb kept only the in-frame ones, dropping some. The sample lists about 310,000 clones, roughly 90% occurring once. Material for sequencing was peripheral blood. The receptors shown here come from a middle-aged woman with COVID-19, enrolled during active disease. Both conserved end residues are part of each CDR3. The D gene is left open where the match is weak. Not every row has a clone size; where given, it reads once, few, many or a size class.

>TRBJ2-5|once|TRBV9|-
CASSVSAAETQYF
TGTGCCAGCAGCGTAAGCGCGGCAGAGACCCAGTACTTC
>TRBJ2-5|-|TRBV30|-
CAWSVLGAQYF
TGTGCCTGGAGTGTACTTGGTGCCCAGTACTTC
>TRBJ2-2|-|TRBV18|-
CASSLVRNTGELFF
TGTGCCAGCTCACTCGTGAGAAACACCGGGGAGCTGTTTTTT
>TRBJ1-1|-|TRBV9|-
CASSVAGGGYNTEAFF
TGTGCCAGCAGCGTAGCCGGGGGTGGGTACAACACTGAAGCTTTCTTT
>TRBJ1-1|-|TRBV5-1|-
CASSPVGGPTEAFF
TGCGCCAGCAGCCCGGTGGGGGGGCCCACTGAAGCTTTCTTT
>TRBJ2-7|-|TRBV12-3/TRBV12-4|-
CASSLDAGYEQYF
TGTGCCAGCAGTTTAGATGCGGGCTACGAGCAGTACTTC
>TRBJ1-1|-|TRBV15|-
CATSRGGYTEAFF
TGTGCCACCAGCAGAGGCGGGTACACTGAAGCTTTCTTT
>TRBJ1-2|-|TRBV7-2|TRBD1
CASSRDRGDYGYTF
TGTGCCAGCAGCAGGGACAGGGGGGACTATGGCTACACCTTC
>TRBJ1-6|-|TRBV30|-
CAWSTGMGSPLHF
TGTGCCTGGAGTACAGGGATGGGATCACCCCTCCACTTT
>TRBJ1-2|-|TRBV5-1|-
CASSPEGLSYGYTF
TGCGCCAGCAGCCCGGAGGGACTGAGCTATGGCTACACCTTC
>TRBJ2-7|-|TRBV6-6|TRBD1
CASSFSGTGGYEQYF
TGTGCCAGCAGTTTTTCCGGGACAGGGGGCTACGAGCAGTACTTC
>TRBJ2-2|-|TRBV27|-
CASRGILQGGGELFF
TGTGCCAGCAGGGGGATCCTGCAGGGTGGCGGGGAGCTGTTTTTT
>TRBJ1-2|-|TRBV4-2|TRBD1
CASSQAATGGGYGYTF
TGTGCCAGCAGCCAAGCCGCGACAGGGGGTGGCTATGGCTACACCTTC
>TRBJ2-2|once|TRBV27|-
CASSFWRARNTGELFF
TGTGCCAGCAGTTTTTGGAGGGCTAGGAACACCGGGGAGCTGTTTTTT
>TRBJ1-2|-|TRBV14|-
CASSQGGYYGYTF
TGTGCCAGCAGCCAAGGAGGGTACTATGGCTACACCTTC
>TRBJ1-6|-|TRBV5-1|-
CASSLTVYNSPLHF
TGCGCCAGTAGCTTGACAGTCTATAATTCACCCCTCCACTTT
>TRBJ2-1|-|TRBV28|-
CASQSGAYNEQFF
TGTGCCAGCCAAAGCGGAGCCTACAATGAGCAGTTCTTC
>TRBJ1-3|-|TRBV27|-
CASRPAGVKGNTIYF
TGTGCCAGCAGGCCCGCAGGGGTGAAAGGAAACACCATATATTTT
>TRBJ1-4|-|TRBV6-2/TRBV6-3|-
CASSPTTGGEKLFF
TGTGCCAGCAGCCCGACGACCGGGGGAGAAAAACTGTTTTTT
>TRBJ1-2|-|TRBV4-3|-
CASSQSPVGDSNYGYTF
TGCGCCAGCAGCCAATCACCCGTAGGGGATTCTAACTATGGCTACACCTTC
>TRBJ1-4|-|TRBV18|TRBD1
CASSLRQGQANEKLFF
TGTGCCAGCTCACTCCGACAGGGGCAGGCTAATGAAAAACTGTTTTTT
>TRBJ2-1|-|TRBV7-8|-
CASSLLDSPLF
TGTGCCAGCAGCTTGTTGGACAGCCCACTCTTC
>TRBJ1-6|-|TRBV7-2|-
CASSKTTGYNSPLHF
TGTGCCAGCAGCAAAACTACAGGGTATAATTCACCCCTCCACTTT
>TRBJ2-3|-|TRBV18|-
CASSPRTVSTDTQYF
TGTGCCAGCTCTCCTCGGACTGTTAGCACAGATACGCAGTATTTT
>TRBJ2-6|-|TRBV7-6|-
CASSLQGAGANVLTF
TGTGCCAGCAGCCTACAGGGCGCTGGGGCCAACGTCCTGACTTTC
>TRBJ1-3|-|TRBV9|-
CASSEGVSSGNTIYF
TGTGCCAGCAGCGAAGGGGTGAGCTCTGGAAACACCATATATTTT
>TRBJ1-3|-|TRBV12-3/TRBV12-4|TRBD1
CASSPGQGTIYF
TGTGCCAGCAGCCCGGGACAGGGCACCATATATTTT
>TRBJ1-1|-|TRBV6-5|-
CASHLGGEAFF
TGTGCCAGCCACTTAGGCGGTGAAGCTTTCTTT
>TRBJ2-5|-|TRBV18|TRBD2
CASSPGLAGVGETQYF
TGTGCCAGCTCACCGGGACTAGCGGGAGTGGGAGAGACCCAGTACTTC
>TRBJ2-2|-|TRBV19|-
CASSTYRTGELFF
TGTGCCAGTAGCACCTACAGGACCGGGGAGCTGTTTTTT
>TRBJ2-3|-|TRBV9|TRBD2
CASSVIPLAGADTQYF
TGTGCCAGCAGCGTAATCCCACTAGCGGGAGCCGATACGCAGTATTTT
>TRBJ2-7|-|TRBV7-9|-
CASSLRQPGAYEQYF
TGTGCCAGCAGCTTAAGGCAGCCGGGTGCGTACGAGCAGTACTTC
>TRBJ2-7|-|TRBV5-1|TRBD1
CASSSTGVFSYEQYF
TGCGCCAGCAGCTCCACAGGGGTATTCTCCTACGAGCAGTACTTC
>TRBJ2-7|once|TRBV4-2|TRBD2
CASSQTSGRQEQYF
TGTGCCAGCAGCCAAACTAGCGGGAGACAGGAGCAGTACTTC
>TRBJ1-2|once|TRBV28|-
CASSLSLEWYYGYTF
TGTGCCAGCAGTTTATCCCTAGAGTGGTACTATGGCTACACCTTC
>TRBJ1-3|-|TRBV19|-
CASSTGVSSGNTIYF
TGTGCCAGTAGTACAGGGGTCAGCTCTGGAAACACCATATATTTT
>TRBJ1-1|-|TRBV6-5|-
CASSYSGRLEEAFF
TGTGCCAGCAGTTACTCGGGGAGGCTTGAAGAAGCTTTCTTT
>TRBJ1-1|-|TRBV9|TRBD1
CASSVGGGLNTEAFF
TGTGCCAGCAGCGTAGGAGGGGGCTTGAACACTGAAGCTTTCTTT
>TRBJ2-2|-|TRBV27|TRBD2
CASSFRLAGGTGELFF
TGTGCCAGCAGTTTTCGACTAGCGGGAGGGACCGGGGAGCTGTTTTTT
>TRBJ1-1|-|TRBV2|TRBD1
CASSLTGGGNTEAFF
TGTGCCAGCAGCCTGACAGGGGGCGGGAACACTGAAGCTTTCTTT
>TRBJ1-6|-|TRBV27|TRBD1
CASSLTGLQNSPLHF
TGTGCCAGCAGTTTGACAGGGCTCCAGAATTCACCCCTCCACTTT
>TRBJ2-3|-|TRBV7-3|TRBD2
CASSSRTSGSINTQYF
TGTGCCAGCAGCTCCCGGACTAGCGGGAGTATAAATACGCAGTATTTT
>TRBJ2-7|few|TRBV28|-
CASSFNRHEQYF
TGTGCCAGCAGTTTCAACAGGCACGAGCAGTACTTC
>TRBJ1-3|-|TRBV5-1|-
CASKGQLSSGNTIYF
TGCGCCAGCAAAGGACAGCTGAGCTCTGGAAACACCATATATTTT
>TRBJ2-7|-|TRBV11-1|-
CASSLQGTYEQYF
TGTGCCAGCAGCTTGCAGGGTACCTACGAGCAGTACTTC
>TRBJ2-3|-|TRBV2|-
CAIRGLTTDTQYF
TGTGCCATCAGGGGACTAACTACAGATACGCAGTATTTT
>TRBJ2-3|-|TRBV7-2|-
CASSLMGRGAVTQYF
TGTGCCAGCAGCTTAATGGGACGGGGGGCGGTGACGCAGTATTTT
>TRBJ1-2|-|TRBV6-5|-
CASSSGGGNYGYTF
TGTGCCAGCAGTTCCGGGGGGGGAAACTATGGCTACACCTTC
>TRBJ2-7|-|TRBV9|TRBD1
CASSVTGGSSYEQYF
TGTGCCAGCAGCGTTACAGGGGGCAGCTCCTACGAGCAGTACTTC
>TRBJ1-1|-|TRBV18|TRBD1
CASSSTGARTAEAFF
TGTGCCAGCTCATCGACAGGGGCCCGGACGGCTGAAGCTTTCTTT
>TRBJ2-2|-|TRBV6-5|-
CASLSPGTYTGELFF
TGTGCCAGCCTGAGTCCAGGGACTTACACCGGGGAGCTGTTTTTT
>TRBJ1-5|-|TRBV19|-
CASSTTPSRTRVDQPQHF
TGTGCCAGTAGTACCACCCCCTCCCGGACAAGGGTAGACCAGCCCCAGCATTTT